The 9 T cell receptor beta chains reported below all come from one sample, sequenced in a study of blood T cell repertoires in COVID-19. Libraries were prepared by immunoSEQ multiplex PCR; TCRdb keeps only in-frame clonotypes and omits some of them. The sample carries 400,000 to 450,000 clones, 70% to 90% recorded once. Sequenced sample: peripheral blood. The receptors stem from a woman between 25 and 40 years old with active or convalescent COVID-19.

The gene calls are TRBV6-1 and TRBJ1-2; 9 nucleotides match TRBD1. Germline lookup yields CDR1 MNHNS and CDR2 SASEGT. After removal of 3 bases from V and 4 bases from J, the junction contained 9 bases not matched to a gene. CDR3 length equals 16 residues. The CDR3 sequence: CASSEGGTGLPYGYTF. CDR3 sequence (DNA): TGTGCCAGCAGTGAGGGGGGGACAGGGCTCCCCTATGGCTACACCTTC.

This clone has just a few counts. The chain has TRBV6-5 and TRBJ1-2, with TRBD1 matching 8 bases. CDR3 length: 13 amino acids. Unmatched junction bases numbered 8, after V lost 5 bases and J lost 9 bases. CDR1 and CDR2 from the germline V gene are MNHEY and SVGAGI. CDR3 DNA sequence: TGTGCCAGCAGTAATGGACAGGGCGCAAGCTACACCTTC. This codes for CASSNGQGASYTF.

This clone was counted a single time. This chain links TRBV5-1 with TRBJ2-5; 7 nucleotides align to TRBD1. V trimming: 4 bases; J trimming: 2 bases; junction bases outside the gene matches: 5. The length of the CDR3 is 14 residues. Germline CDR1 is SGHRS and CDR2 is YFSETQ. This CDR3 reads CASSRQGQQETQYF. CDR3 nucleotides: TGCGCCAGCAGCAGACAGGGACAGCAAGAGACCCAGTACTTC.

CDR3 in amino acids: CASSPSDRGPTEAFF. The CDR3 nucleotides read TGTGCCAGCAGCCCATCCGACAGGGGGCCCACTGAAGCTTTCTTT. V usage is TRBV11-2 and J usage is TRBJ1-1, with TRBD1 matching over 10 bases. The CDR3 contains 15 residues. The germline V gene encodes CDR1 SGHAT and CDR2 FQNNGV. Losses at the gene ends were 5 bases for V and 4 bases for J; bases not matched to a gene: 7.

This chain uses TRBV19 with TRBJ2-1; D might be TRBD2 (5 bases). The germline CDR1 and CDR2 sequences are LNHDA and SQIVND (reference sequence). V was shortened by 3 bases and J by 2 bases, with 14 bases between the two germline ends. This CDR3 contains 16 residues. CDR3 loop: CASSMGVASPYNEQFF. CDR3 sequence (DNA): TGTGCCAGTAGTATGGGCGTTGCTAGCCCCTACAATGAGCAGTTCTTC.

This clone was found once. Other DNA sequences from this sample encode an identical CDR3 as well. The chain employs TRBV5-6 and TRBJ1-5; possible D gene TRBD1, 6 bases. Germline V gene lookup returns CDR1 SGHDT and CDR2 YYEEEE. This CDR3 comprises 14 residues. Trimming stripped 4 bases from V and 1 base from J, with 9 bases between. CDR3 bases: TGTGCCAGCAGCCTCGGACAGAGCAATCAGCCCCAGCATTTT. As protein: CASSLGQSNQPQHF.

The V gene is TRBV5-5, the J gene TRBJ1-5; the match to TRBD1 covers 7 bases. The CDR3 spans 16 residues. Germline CDR1 is SGHKS and CDR2 is YYEKEE (reference sequence). The V gene end was trimmed by 4 bases and the J gene end by 3 bases; junction bases not matched to a gene: 10. The CDR3 protein is CASSPIEGQFNQPQHF. The CDR3 DNA is TGTGCCAGCAGCCCCATCGAGGGACAGTTCAATCAGCCCCAGCATTTT.

The chain joins TRBV7-2 to TRBJ2-3, with D maybe TRBD2 (6 bases). There are 13 residues in the CDR3. Trimming took 2 bases from V and 4 from J, leaving 7 bases between them. Germline CDR1 is SGHTA and CDR2 is FQGNSA. The CDR3 region is CASSLSGADTQYF. CDR3 DNA: TGTGCCAGCAGCTTATCGGGAGCAGATACGCAGTATTTT.

The chain links TRBV12-3 or TRBV12-4 to TRBJ1-2, with D unclear. The CDR3 loop spans 13 amino acids. V lost 5 bases and J 4 bases, leaving 11 bases between the germline ends. CDR3 loop: CASSPQRAYGYTF. As DNA, the CDR3 is TGTGCCAGCAGTCCCCAGAGGGCCTATGGCTACACCTTC.